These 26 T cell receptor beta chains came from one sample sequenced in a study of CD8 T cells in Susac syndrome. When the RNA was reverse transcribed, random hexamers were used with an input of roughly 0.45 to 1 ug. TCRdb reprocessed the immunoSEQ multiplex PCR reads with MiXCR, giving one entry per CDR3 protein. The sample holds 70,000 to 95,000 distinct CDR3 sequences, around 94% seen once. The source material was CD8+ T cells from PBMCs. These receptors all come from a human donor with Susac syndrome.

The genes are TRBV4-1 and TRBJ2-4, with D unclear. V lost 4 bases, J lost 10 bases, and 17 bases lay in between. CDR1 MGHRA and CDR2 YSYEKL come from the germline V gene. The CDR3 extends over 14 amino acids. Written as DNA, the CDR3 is TGCGCCAGCAGCCCCGGCTCAGGCACTCTAATTCAGTACTTC. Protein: CASSPGSGTLIQYF.

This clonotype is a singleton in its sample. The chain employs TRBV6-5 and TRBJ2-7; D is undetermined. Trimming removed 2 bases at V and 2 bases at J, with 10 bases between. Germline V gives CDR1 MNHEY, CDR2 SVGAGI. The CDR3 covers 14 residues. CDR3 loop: CASSYEHKPYEQYF. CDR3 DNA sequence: TGTGCCAGCAGTTACGAGCACAAGCCCTACGAGCAGTACTTC.

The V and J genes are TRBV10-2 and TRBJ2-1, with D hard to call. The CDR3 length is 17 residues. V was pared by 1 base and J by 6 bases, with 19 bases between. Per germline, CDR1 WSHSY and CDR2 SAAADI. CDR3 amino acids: CASSELKYGPTTNEQFF. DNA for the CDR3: TGCGCCAGCAGTGAGTTAAAATACGGCCCCACCACCAATGAGCAGTTCTTC.

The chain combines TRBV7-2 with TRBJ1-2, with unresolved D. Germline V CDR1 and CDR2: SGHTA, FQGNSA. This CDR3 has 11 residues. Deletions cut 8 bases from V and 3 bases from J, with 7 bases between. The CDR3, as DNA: TGTGCCAGCTTCGGTGACTATGGCTACACCTTC. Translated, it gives CASFGDYGYTF.

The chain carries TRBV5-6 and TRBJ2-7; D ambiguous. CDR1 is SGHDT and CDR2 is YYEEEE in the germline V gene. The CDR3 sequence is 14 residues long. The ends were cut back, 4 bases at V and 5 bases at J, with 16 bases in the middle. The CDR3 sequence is CASSRVPDGHEQYF. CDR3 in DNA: TGTGCCAGCAGCCGAGTTCCGGACGGCCACGAGCAGTACTTC.

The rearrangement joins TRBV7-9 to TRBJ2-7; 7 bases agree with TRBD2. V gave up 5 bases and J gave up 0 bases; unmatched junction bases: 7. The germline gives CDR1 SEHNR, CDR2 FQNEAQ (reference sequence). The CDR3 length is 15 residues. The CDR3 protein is CASSGEREGSYEQYF. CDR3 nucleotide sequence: TGTGCCAGCAGCGGGGAGAGGGAGGGCTCCTACGAGCAGTACTTC. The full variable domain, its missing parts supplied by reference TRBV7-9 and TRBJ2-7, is DTGVSQNPRHKITKRGQNVTFRCDPISEHNRLYWYRQTLGQGPEFLTYFQNEAQLEKSRLLSDRFSAERPKGSFSTLEIQRTEQGDSAMYLCASSGEREGSYEQYFGPGTRLTVT.

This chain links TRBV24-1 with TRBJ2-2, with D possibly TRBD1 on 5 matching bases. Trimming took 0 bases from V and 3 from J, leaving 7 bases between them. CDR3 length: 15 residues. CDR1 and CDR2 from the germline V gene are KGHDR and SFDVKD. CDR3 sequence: CATSDLGADTGELFF. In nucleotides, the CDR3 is TGTGCCACCAGTGATTTGGGGGCAGACACCGGGGAGCTGTTTTTT.

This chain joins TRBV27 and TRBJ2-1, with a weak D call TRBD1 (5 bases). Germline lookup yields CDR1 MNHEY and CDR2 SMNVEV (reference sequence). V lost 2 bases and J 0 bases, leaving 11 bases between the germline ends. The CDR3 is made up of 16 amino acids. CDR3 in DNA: TGTGCCAGCAGTTTAGATAGGGGATTCTCCTACAATGAGCAGTTCTTC. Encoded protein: CASSLDRGFSYNEQFF.

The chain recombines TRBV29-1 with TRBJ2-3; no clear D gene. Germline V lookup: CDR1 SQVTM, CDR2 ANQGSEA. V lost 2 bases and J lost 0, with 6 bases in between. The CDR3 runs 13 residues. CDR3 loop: CSVELGSTDTQYF. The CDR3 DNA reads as TGCAGCGTTGAATTAGGTAGCACAGATACGCAGTATTTT.

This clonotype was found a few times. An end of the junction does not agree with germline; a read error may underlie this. CDR3 sequence reads: CASSLGSGANVLTF. The CDR3 DNA sequence: TGTGCCAGCAGTTTGGGCTCTGGCGCCAACGTCCTGACTTTC. This sequence joins TRBV7-2 and TRBJ2-6; no definite D call. CDR1 and CDR2 (germline): SGHTA, FQGNSA. The CDR3 totals 14 residues.

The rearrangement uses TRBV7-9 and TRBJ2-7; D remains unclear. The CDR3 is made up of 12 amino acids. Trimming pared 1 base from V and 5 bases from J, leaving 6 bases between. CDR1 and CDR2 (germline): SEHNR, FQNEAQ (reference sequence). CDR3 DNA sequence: TGTGCCAGCAGCTTAGTCTGGGACGAGCAGTACTTC. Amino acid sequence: CASSLVWDEQYF.

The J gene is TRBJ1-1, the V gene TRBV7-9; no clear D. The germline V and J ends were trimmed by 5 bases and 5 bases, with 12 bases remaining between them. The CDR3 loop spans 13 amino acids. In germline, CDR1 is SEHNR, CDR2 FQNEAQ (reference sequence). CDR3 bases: TGTGCCAGCAGCACGGAAGGGTATACTGAAGCTTTCTTT. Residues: CASSTEGYTEAFF.

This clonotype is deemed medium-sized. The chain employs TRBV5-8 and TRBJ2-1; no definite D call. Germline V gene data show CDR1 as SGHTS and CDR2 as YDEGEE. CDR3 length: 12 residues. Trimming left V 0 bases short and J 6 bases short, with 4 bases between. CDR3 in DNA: TGTGCCAGCAGCTTGGGGGGCAATGAGCAGTTCTTC. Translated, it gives CASSLGGNEQFF.

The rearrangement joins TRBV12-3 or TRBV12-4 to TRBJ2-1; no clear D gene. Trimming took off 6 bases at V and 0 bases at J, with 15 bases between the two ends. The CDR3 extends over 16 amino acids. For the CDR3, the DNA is TGTGCCAGCAGAGCGACGCGGCCCAGCTCCTACAATGAGCAGTTCTTC. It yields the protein CASRATRPSSYNEQFF.

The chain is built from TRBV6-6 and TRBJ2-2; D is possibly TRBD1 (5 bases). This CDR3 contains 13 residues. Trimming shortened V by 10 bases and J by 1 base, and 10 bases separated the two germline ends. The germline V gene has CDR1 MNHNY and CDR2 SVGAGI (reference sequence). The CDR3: CAILTGNTGELFF. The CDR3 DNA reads TGTGCCATCCTCACAGGGAACACCGGGGAGCTGTTTTTT.

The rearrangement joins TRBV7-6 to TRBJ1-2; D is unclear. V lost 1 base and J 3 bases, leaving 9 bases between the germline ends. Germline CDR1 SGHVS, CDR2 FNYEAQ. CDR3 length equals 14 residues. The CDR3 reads CASSLGEDDYGYTF. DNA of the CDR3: TGTGCCAGCAGCTTAGGAGAAGACGACTATGGCTACACCTTC.

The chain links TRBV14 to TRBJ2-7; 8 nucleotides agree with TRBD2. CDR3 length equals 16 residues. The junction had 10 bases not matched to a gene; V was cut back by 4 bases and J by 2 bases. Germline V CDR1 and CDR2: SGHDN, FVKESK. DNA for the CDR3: TGTGCCAGCAGCCCTTCCACCGGGACTAGAGCCTACGAGCAGTACTTC. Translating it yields CASSPSTGTRAYEQYF.

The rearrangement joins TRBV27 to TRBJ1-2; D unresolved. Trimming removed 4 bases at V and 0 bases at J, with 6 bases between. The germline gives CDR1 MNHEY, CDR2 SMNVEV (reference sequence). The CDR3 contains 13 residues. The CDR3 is CASSSGANYGYTF. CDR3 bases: TGTGCCAGCAGTTCCGGGGCTAACTATGGCTACACCTTC.

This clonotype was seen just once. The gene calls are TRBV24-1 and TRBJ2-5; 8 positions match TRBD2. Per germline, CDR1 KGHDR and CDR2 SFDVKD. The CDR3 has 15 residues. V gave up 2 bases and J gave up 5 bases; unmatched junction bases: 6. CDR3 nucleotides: TGTGCCACCAGTGATTCCGGTAGCGGGGATGAGACCCAGTACTTC. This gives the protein CATSDSGSGDETQYF.

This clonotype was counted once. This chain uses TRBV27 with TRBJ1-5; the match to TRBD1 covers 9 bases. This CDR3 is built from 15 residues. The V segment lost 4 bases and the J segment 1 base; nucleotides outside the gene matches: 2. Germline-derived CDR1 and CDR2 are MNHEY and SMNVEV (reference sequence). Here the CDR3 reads CASSYRGRSNQPQHF. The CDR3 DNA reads TGTGCCAGCAGTTACAGGGGGCGGAGCAATCAGCCCCAGCATTTT.

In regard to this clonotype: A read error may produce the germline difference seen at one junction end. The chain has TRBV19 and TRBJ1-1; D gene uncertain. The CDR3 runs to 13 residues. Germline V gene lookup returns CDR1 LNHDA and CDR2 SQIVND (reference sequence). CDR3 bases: TGTGCCAGTAGGATAGGTTGGGGCACTGAAGCTTTCTTT. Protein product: CASRIGWGTEAFF. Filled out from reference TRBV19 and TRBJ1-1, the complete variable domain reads DGGITQSPKYLFRKEGQNVTLSCEQNLNHDAMYWYRQDPGQGLRLIYYSQIVNDFQKGDIAEGYSVSREKKESFPLTVTSAQKNPTAFYLCASRIGWGTEAFFGQGTRLTVV.

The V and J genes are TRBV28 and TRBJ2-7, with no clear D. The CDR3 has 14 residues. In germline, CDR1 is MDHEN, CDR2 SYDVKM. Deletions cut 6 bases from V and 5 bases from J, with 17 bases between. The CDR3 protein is CASSPPAYRDEQYF. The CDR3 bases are TGTGCCAGCAGCCCCCCAGCGTACCGTGACGAGCAGTACTTC. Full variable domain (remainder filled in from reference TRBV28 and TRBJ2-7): DVKVTQSSRYLVKRTGEKVFLECVQDMDHENMFWYRQDPGLGLRLIYFSYDVKMKEKGDIPEGYSVSREKKERFSLILESASTNQTSMYLCASSPPAYRDEQYFGPGTRLTVT.

The CDR3 sequence: CASSIDSGGPYNEQFF. CDR3 nucleotides: TGTGCCAGTAGTATAGACAGCGGGGGCCCCTACAATGAGCAGTTCTTC. The rearrangement links TRBV19 to TRBJ2-1; TRBD2 matches at 8 bases. Germline assignment: CDR1 LNHDA and CDR2 SQIVND (reference sequence). CDR3 length: 16 residues. V was pared by 0 bases and J by 2 bases, with 3 bases of the junction left unmatched.

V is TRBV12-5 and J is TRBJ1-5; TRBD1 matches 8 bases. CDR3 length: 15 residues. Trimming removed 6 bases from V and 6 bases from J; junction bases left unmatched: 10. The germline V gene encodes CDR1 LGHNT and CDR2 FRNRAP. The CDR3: CASGNGQGRGQPQHF. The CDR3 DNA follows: TGTGCTAGTGGCAATGGACAGGGCCGAGGTCAGCCCCAGCATTTT.

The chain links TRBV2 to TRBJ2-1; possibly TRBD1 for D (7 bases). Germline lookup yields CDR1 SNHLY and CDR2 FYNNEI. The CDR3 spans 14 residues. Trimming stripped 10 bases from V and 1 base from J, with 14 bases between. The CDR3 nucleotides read TGTGCCACGGGGGACAGTGTTTCCTACAATGAGCAGTTCTTC. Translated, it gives CATGDSVSYNEQFF.

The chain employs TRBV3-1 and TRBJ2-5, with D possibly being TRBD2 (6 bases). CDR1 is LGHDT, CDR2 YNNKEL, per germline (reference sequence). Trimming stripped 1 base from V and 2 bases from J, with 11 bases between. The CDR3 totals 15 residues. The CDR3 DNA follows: TGTGCCAGCAGCCAAGCTAGCGCGGGGCAAGAGACCCAGTACTTC. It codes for CASSQASAGQETQYF.